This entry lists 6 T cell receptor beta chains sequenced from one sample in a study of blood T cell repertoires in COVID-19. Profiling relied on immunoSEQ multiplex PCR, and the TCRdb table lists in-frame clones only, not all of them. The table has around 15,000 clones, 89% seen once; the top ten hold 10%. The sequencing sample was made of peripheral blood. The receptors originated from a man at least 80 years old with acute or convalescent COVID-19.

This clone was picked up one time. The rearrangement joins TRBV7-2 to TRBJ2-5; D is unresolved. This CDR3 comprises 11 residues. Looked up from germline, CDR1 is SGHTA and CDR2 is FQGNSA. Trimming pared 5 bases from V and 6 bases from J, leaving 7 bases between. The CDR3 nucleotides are TGTGCCAGCAGCACGAGCCAGACCCAGTACTTC. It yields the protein CASSTSQTQYF.

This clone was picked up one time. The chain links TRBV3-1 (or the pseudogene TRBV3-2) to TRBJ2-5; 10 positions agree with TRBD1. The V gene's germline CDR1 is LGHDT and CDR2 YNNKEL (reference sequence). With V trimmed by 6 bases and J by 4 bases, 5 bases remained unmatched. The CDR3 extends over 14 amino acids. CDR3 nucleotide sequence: TGTGCCAGCAGACCGACAGGGGGCATAGAGACCCAGTACTTC. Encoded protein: CASRPTGGIETQYF.

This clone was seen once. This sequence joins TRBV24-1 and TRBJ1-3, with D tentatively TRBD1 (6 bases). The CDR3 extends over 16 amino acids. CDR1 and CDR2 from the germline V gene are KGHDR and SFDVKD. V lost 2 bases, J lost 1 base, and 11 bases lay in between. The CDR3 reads CATSDSTTGSGNTIYF. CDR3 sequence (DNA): TGTGCCACCAGTGATTCCACTACAGGGTCTGGAAACACCATATATTTT.

Here the CDR3 reads CASSLWLHEQFF. The CDR3 DNA reads TGTGCCAGCAGTTTGTGGCTTCATGAGCAGTTCTTC. The rearrangement uses TRBV12-3 or TRBV12-4 and TRBJ2-1; unclear D gene. V lost 3 bases and J 8 bases, leaving 8 bases between the germline ends. CDR3 length: 12 residues.

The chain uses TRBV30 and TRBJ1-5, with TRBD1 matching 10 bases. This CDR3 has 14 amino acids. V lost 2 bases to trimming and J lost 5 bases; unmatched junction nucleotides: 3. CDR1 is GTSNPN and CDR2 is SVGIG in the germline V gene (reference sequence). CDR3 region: CAWSRGQGDQPQHF. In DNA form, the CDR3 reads TGTGCCTGGAGTCGAGGACAGGGGGATCAGCCCCAGCATTTT.

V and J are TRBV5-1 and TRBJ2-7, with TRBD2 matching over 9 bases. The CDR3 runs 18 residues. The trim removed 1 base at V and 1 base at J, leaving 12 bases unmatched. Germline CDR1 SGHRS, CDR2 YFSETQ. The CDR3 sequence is CASSLQSKRGATSYEQYF. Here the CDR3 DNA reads TGCGCCAGCAGCTTGCAGTCTAAGCGGGGGGCGACGTCCTACGAGCAGTACTTC.